This T cell receptor (beta chain) was captured in a study of T cells in Graves' hyperthyroidism and ophthalmopathy. The CDR3 is made up of 14 amino acids. The germline V gene encodes CDR1 SGHTA and CDR2 FQGTGA. V shed 1 base and J shed 4 bases, with 10 bases lying between them. For this clonotype: Antigen unknown.

Whole-study findings and limits: Classification by a 13 V-J model distinguished ophthalmopathy from stable hyperthyroidism. Peripheral blood also featured most of the thyroid clonotypes expanded above 0.001.

RNA transcripts gave rise to amplified TCR beta CDR3 regions. HTBI primers were employed in a first-round RT-PCR of the TCR CDR3. MiXCR, applied by TCRdb to the multiplex PCR reads, yields one record per CDR3 protein. The table has about 530,000 distinct CDR3 sequences, over 15% seen once. Uncontrolled infection, other autoimmune disease, pregnancy or lactation excluded patients. The source is a young woman with Graves' ophthalmopathy. The sample was blood. The chain couples TRBV7-3 to TRBJ1-1; D is uncertain. For the CDR3, the DNA is TGTGCCAGCAGCTTAAACAGTTATGGCACTGAAGCTTTCTTT. Amino acid sequence: CASSLNSYGTEAFF.